A single T cell receptor (beta chain) is shown here with its context. Its specificity is not known. Between the trimmed V and J ends, which lost 2 bases and 4 bases, there was a span of 29 bases. The CDR3 contains 20 residues. Germline loops: CDR1 KGHSH, CDR2 LQKENI. TCRdb's table, derived via immunoSEQ multiplex PCR, lists solely in-frame clones and lacks some. Of roughly 140,000 clones in the sample, over 75% were seen once. This entry belongs to a study of T cell responses to AZD1222 COVID-19 vaccine. Study-level results: Spike was spanned by vaccine-associated CD4 TCRs, which were dominant at 160-218 and 743-854. Clonal diversity may have been underestimated, and the donors were mostly white British, with more females than males.

The rearrangement uses TRBV18 and TRBJ2-5, with D perhaps matching TRBD1 or TRBD2 (7 bases each). Sequencing used peripheral blood, obtained on day 0 of AZD1222 vaccination. The source is an adult in good health. The CDR3 nucleotides read TGTGCCAGCTCACCATGGGGGGGACAGACCCTTCTAGCGGATGGAGAGACCCAGTACTTC. Translated, it gives CASSPWGGQTLLADGETQYF.